This T cell receptor beta chain was observed in a study of T-cell memory formation after mild COVID-19. In this sample, this clonotype turned up a few times. Its specificity is unknown. The study, taken as a whole, reports: Some responding clones appeared in pre-infection memory, suggesting cross-reactive memory joined. Later expanders leaned toward CD4+, whereas clones contracting from day 15 to 85 were balanced CD4/CD8.

From 5'RACE with constant-segment primers came TCR alpha and TCR beta cDNA libraries that carried sample barcodes and UMIs. TCRdb reprocessed the 5' RACE reads via MiXCR and lists one record per CDR3 protein. The sample yields roughly 350,000 distinct CDR3 sequences, around 15% seen once. This sequence originates from a man aged 18 to 30 who had mild COVID-19 (a few samples of this study predate the infection). Cell type and time point are not known. The sample consisted of PBMCs or a T cell subset sorted from them (not recorded which).

The chain's CDR3 is CASSSGTSGVEQYV. The CDR3 DNA follows: TGTGCCAGCAGTTCAGGGACTAGCGGGGTGGAGCAGTACGTC. V is TRBV27 and J is TRBJ2-7, with 13 bases aligning to TRBD2. The CDR3 extends over 14 amino acids. V lost 4 bases, J lost 7 bases, and 4 bases stayed unmatched. Germline-derived CDR1 and CDR2 are MNHEY and SMNVEV (reference sequence).